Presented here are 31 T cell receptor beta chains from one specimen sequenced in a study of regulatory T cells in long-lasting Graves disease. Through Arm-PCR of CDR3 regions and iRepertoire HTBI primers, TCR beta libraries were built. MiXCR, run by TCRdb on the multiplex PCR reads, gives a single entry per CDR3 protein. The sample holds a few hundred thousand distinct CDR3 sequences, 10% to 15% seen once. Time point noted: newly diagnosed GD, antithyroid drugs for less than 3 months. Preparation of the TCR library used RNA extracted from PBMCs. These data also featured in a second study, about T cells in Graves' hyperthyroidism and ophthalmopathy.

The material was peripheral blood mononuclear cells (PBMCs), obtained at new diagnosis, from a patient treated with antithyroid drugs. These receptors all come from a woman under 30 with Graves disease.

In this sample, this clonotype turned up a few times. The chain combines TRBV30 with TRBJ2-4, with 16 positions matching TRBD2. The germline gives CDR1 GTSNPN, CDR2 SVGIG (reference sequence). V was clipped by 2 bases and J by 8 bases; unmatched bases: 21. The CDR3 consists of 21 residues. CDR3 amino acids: CAWSSLRVMGTSGGASDIQYF. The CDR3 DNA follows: TGTGCCTGGAGTTCATTAAGGGTCATGGGGACTAGCGGGGGGGCGTCGGACATTCAGTACTTC.

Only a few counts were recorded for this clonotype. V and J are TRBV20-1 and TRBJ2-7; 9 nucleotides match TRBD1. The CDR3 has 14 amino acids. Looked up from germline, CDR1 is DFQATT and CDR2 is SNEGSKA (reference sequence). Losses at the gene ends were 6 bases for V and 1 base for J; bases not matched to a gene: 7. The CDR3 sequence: CSAERDRVSYEQYF. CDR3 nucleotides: TGCAGTGCCGAGAGGGACAGGGTTTCCTACGAGCAGTACTTC.

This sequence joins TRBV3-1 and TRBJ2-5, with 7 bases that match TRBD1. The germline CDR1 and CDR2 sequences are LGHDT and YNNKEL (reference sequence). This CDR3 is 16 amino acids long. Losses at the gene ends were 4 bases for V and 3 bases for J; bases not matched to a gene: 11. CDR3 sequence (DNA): TGTGCCAGCAGCCCCAAGGAGTACAGGGGAGAAGAGACCCAGTACTTC. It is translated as CASSPKEYRGEETQYF.

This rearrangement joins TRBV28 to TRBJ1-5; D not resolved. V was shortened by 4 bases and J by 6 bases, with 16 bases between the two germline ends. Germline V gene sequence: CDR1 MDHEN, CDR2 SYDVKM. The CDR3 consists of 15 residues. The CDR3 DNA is TGTGCCAGCAGTTCCCCCCCCCGGGAAGGTCAGCCCCAGCATTTT. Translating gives CASSSPPREGQPQHF.

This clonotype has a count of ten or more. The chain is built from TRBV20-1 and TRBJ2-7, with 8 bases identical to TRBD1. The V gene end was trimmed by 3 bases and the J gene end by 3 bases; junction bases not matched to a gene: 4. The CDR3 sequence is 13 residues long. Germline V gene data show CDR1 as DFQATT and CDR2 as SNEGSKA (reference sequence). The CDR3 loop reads CSARRTGIYEQYF. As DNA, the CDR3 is TGCAGTGCTAGGAGGACAGGGATCTACGAGCAGTACTTC.

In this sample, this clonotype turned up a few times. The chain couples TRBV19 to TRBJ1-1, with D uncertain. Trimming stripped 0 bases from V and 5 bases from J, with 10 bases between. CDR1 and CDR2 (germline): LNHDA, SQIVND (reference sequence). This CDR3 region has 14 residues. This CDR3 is CASSIDFSITEAFF. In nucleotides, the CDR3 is TGTGCCAGTAGTATAGATTTTTCAATAACTGAAGCTTTCTTT. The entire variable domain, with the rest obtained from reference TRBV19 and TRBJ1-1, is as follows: DGGITQSPKYLFRKEGQNVTLSCEQNLNHDAMYWYRQDPGQGLRLIYYSQIVNDFQKGDIAEGYSVSREKKESFPLTVTSAQKNPTAFYLCASSIDFSITEAFFGQGTRLTVV.

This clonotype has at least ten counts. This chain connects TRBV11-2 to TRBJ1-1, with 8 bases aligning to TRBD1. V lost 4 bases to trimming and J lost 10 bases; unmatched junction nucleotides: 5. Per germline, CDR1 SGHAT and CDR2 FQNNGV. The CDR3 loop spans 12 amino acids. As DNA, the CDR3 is TGTGCCAGCAGCTCCGACAGGGGCGCAGCTTTCTTT. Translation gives CASSSDRGAAFF.

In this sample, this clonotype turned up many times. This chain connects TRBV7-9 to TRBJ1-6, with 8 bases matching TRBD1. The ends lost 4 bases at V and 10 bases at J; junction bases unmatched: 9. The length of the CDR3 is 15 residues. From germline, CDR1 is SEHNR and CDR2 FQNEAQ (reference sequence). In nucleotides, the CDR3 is TGTGCCAGCAGCTCGCCTACAGGGGGACGGTCACCCCTCCACTTT. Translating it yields CASSSPTGGRSPLHF.

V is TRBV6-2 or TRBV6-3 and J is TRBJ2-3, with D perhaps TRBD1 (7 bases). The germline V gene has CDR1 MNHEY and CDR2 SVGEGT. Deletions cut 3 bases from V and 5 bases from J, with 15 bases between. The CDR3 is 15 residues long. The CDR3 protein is CASSYNSRGEDTQYF. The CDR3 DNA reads TGTGCCAGCAGTTATAATTCCAGGGGGGAAGATACGCAGTATTTT.

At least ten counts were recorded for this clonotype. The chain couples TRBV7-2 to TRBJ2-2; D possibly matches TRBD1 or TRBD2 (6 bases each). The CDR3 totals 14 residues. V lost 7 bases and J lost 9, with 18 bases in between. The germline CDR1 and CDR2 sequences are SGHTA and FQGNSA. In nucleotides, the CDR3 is TGTGCCAGCACCTACCACAGGGACTCTAGGGAGCTGTTTTTT. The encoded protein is CASTYHRDSRELFF.

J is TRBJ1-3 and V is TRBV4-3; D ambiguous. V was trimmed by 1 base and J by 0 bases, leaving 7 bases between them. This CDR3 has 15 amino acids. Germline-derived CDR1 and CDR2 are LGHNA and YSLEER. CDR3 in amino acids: CASSQGTHSGNTIYF. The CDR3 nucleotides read TGCGCCAGCAGCCAAGGGACCCACTCTGGAAACACCATATATTTT.

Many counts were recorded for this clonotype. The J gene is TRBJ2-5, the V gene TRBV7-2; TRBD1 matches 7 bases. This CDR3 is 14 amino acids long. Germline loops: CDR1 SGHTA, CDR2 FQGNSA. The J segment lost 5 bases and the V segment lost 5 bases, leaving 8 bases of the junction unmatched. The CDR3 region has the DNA TGTGCCAGCAGCCCAATACAGGGGTTGGAGACCCAGTACTTC. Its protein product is CASSPIQGLETQYF. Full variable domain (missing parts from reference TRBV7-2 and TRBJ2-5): GAGVSQSPSNKVTEKGKDVELRCDPISGHTALYWYRQSLGQGLEFLIYFQGNSAPDKSGLPSDRFSAERTGGSVSTLTIQRTQQEDSAVYLCASSPIQGLETQYFGPGTRLLVL.

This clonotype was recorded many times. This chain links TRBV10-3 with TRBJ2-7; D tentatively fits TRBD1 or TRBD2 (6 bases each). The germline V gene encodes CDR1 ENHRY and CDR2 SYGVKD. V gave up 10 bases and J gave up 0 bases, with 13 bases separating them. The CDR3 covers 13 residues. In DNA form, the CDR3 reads TGTGCCAACCGGGGGCGGTACTCCTACGAGCAGTACTTC. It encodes CANRGRYSYEQYF.

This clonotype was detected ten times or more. The CDR3 region is CASSNSRQWHGKLFF. CDR3 nucleotide sequence: TGTGCCAGCAGTAACTCAAGACAGTGGCATGGAAAACTGTTTTTT. This chain joins TRBV11-2 and TRBJ1-4; TRBD1 might be the D (5 bases). CDR1 and CDR2 from the germline V gene are SGHAT and FQNNGV. The CDR3 consists of 15 residues. The ends were cut back, 6 bases at V and 10 bases at J, with 21 bases in the middle.

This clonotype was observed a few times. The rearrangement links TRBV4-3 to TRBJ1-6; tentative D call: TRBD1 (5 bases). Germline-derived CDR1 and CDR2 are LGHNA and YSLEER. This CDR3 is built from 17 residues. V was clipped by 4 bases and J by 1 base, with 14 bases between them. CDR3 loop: CASSPGISRSYNSPLHF. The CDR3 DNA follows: TGCGCCAGCAGCCCAGGGATTTCGAGGTCCTATAATTCACCCCTCCACTTT.

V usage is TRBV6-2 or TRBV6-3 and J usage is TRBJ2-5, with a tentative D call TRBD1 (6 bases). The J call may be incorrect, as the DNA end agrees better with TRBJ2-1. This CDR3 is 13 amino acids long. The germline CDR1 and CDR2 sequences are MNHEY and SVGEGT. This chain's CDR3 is CASSQQEGVEQFF. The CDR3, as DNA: TGTGCCAGCAGTCAACAAGAGGGGGTTGAGCAGTTCTTC.

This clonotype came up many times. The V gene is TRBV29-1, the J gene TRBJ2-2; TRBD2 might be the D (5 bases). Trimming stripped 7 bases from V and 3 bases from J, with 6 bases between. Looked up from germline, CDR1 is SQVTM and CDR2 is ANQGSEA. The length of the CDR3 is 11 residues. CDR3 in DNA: TGCAGCGCCGGGGACACCGGGGAGCTGTTTTTT. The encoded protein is CSAGDTGELFF.

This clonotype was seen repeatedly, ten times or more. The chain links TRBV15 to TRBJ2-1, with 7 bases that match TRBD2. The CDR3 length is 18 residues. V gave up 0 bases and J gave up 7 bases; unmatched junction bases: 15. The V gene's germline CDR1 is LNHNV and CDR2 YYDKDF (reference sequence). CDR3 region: CATSREGLVMEIANEQFF. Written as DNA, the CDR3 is TGTGCCACCAGCAGAGAAGGACTAGTGATGGAGATAGCTAATGAGCAGTTCTTC.

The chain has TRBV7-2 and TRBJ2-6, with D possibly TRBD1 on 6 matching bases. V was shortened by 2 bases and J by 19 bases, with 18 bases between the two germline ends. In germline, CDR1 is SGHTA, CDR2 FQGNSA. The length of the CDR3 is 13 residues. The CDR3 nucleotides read TGTGCCAGCAGCTTAATCTCCGACAGGAACAAAACTTTC. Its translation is CASSLISDRNKTF.

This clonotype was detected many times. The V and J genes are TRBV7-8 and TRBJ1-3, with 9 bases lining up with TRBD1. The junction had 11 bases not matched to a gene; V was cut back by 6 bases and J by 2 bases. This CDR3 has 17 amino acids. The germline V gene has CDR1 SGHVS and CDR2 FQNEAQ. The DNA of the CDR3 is TGTGCCAGCAGAGAGGACAGGGGTTCCTCACCTGGAAACACCATATATTTT. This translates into CASREDRGSSPGNTIYF.

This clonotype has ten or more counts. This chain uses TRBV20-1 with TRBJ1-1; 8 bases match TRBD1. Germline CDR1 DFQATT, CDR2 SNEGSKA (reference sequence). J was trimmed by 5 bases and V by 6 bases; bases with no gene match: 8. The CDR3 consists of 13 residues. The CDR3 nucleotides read TGCAGTGCCGACGGACAGGGCTGGACTGAAGCTTTCTTT. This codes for CSADGQGWTEAFF.

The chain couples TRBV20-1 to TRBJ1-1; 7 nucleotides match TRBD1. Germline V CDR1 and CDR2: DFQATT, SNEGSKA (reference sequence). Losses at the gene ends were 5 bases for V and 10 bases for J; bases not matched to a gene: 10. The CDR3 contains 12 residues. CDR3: CSAPINYRGAFF. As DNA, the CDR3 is TGCAGTGCTCCGATCAATTACAGGGGAGCTTTCTTT.

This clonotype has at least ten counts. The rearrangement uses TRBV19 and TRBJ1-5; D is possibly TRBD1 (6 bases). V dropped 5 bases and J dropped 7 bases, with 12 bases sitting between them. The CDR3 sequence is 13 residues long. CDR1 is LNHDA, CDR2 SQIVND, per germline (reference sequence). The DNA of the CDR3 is TGTGCCAGTAGTGTACAGGGTTACCAGCCCCAGCATTTT. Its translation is CASSVQGYQPQHF. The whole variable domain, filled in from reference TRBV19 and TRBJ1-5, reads DGGITQSPKYLFRKEGQNVTLSCEQNLNHDAMYWYRQDPGQGLRLIYYSQIVNDFQKGDIAEGYSVSREKKESFPLTVTSAQKNPTAFYLCASSVQGYQPQHFGDGTRLSIL.

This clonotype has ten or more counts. CDR3 protein: CASSLEGDQPQHF. The CDR3 DNA is TGTGCCAGCAGCTTAGAGGGAGATCAGCCCCAGCATTTT. V and J are TRBV7-9 and TRBJ1-5, with D hard to call. Germline values: CDR1 SEHNR, CDR2 FQNEAQ (reference sequence). V was cut by 1 base and J by 5 bases, with 6 bases left in between. CDR3 size: 13 residues.

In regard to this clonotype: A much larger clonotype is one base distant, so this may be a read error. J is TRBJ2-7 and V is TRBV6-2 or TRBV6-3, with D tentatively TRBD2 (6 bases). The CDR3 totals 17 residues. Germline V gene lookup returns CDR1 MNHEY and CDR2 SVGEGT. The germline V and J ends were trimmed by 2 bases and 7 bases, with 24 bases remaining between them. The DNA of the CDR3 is TGTGCCAGCAGTTACGCCCCCGGGGGTGGCTCCTACAATGAGCAGTACTTC. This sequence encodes CASSYAPGGGSYNEQYF.

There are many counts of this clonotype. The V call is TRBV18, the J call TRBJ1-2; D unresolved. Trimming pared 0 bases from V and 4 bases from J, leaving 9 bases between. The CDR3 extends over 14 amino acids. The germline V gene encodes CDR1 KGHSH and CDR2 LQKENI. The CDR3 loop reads CASSPPSPTYGYTF. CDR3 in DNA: TGTGCCAGCTCACCACCGTCACCTACCTATGGCTACACCTTC.

The CDR3 protein is CASTESGAYNEQFF. In nucleotides, the CDR3 is TGTGCCAGCACCGAGTCGGGGGCCTACAATGAGCAGTTCTTC. This chain links TRBV7-9 with TRBJ2-1; tentative D call: TRBD2 (6 bases). Germline V lookup: CDR1 SEHNR, CDR2 FQNEAQ (reference sequence). V dropped 7 bases and J dropped 2 bases, with 12 bases sitting between them. The CDR3 has 14 amino acids.

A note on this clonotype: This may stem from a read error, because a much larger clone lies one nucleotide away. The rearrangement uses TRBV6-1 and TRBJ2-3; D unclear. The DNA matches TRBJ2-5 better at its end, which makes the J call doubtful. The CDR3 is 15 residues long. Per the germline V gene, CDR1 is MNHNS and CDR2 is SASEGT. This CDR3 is CASSESMGIRETQYF. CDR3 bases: TGTGCCAGCAGTGAGTCAATGGGGATTCGCGAGACCCAGTACTTC.

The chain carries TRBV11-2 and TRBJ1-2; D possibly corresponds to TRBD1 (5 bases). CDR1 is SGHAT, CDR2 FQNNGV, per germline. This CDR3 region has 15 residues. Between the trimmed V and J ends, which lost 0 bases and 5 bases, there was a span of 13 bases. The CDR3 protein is CASSLDGADPYGYTF. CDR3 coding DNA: TGTGCCAGCAGCTTAGATGGGGCCGATCCTTATGGCTACACCTTC.

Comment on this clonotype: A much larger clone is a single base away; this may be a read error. The CDR3 reads CAGGWNLAQLF. CDR3 DNA: TGTGCCGGGGGATGGAATCTCGCGCAGCTCTTC. This chain uses TRBV11-2 with TRBJ2-1; TRBD1 or TRBD2 may be the D gene (5 bases each). This CDR3 has 11 residues. CDR1 is SGHAT and CDR2 is FQNNGV in the germline V gene. The variable domain in full, completed from reference TRBV11-2 and TRBJ2-1, reads EAGVAQSPRYKIIEKRQSVAFWCNPISGHATLYWYQQILGQGPKLLIQFQNNGVVDDSQLPKDRFSAERLKGVDSTLKIQPAKLEDSAVYLCAGGWNLAQLFGPGTRLTVL.

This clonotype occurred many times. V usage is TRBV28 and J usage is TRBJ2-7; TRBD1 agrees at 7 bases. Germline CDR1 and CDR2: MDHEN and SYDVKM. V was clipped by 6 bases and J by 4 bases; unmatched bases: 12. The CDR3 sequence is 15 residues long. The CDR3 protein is CASRPGRQGYYEQYF. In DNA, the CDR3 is TGTGCCAGCAGGCCTGGTAGACAGGGATATTACGAGCAGTACTTC.